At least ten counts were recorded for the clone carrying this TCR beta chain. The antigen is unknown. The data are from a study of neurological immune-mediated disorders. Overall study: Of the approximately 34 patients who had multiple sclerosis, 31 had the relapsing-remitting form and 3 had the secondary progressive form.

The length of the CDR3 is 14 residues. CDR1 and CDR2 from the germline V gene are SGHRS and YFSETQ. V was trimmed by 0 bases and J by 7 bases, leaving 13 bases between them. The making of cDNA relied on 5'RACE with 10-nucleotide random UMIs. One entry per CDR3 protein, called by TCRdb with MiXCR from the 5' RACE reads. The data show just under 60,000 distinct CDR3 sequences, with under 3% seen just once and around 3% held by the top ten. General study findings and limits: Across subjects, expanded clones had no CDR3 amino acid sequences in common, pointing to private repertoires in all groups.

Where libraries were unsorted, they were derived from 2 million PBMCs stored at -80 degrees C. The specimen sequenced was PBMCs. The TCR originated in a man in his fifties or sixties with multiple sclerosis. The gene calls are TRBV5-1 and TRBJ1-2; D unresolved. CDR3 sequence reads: CASSLDSVWGGYTF. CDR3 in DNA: TGCGCCAGCAGCTTGGACAGTGTCTGGGGTGGCTACACCTTC.